This TCR beta chain originates from a study of cytomegalovirus exposure and HLA in healthy donors. Study-level results: Later work associated roughly 17,000 TCR beta sequences with HLA alleles at 0.05 false discovery rate.

About this clone itself: Its antigen is as yet unknown.

Amplification used 60 Vbeta primers and 13 Jbeta primers. Data came from immunoSEQ multiplex PCR; TCRdb stores just in-frame clones and leaves some out. The sample records approximately 170,000 clones, more than 65% being singletons. The receptor's source is a man aged 18-30 years in good health and CMV-seropositive. The sample taken for sequencing was PBMCs.

CDR3 nucleotide sequence: TGTGCCAGCAGCGTAGCCGCGGTCACTAGCGGGACCGGGGAGCTGTTTTTT. Encoded protein: CASSVAAVTSGTGELFF. The chain joins TRBV9 to TRBJ2-2; 9 bases match TRBD2. The CDR3 is 17 amino acids. Germline V gives CDR1 SGDLS, CDR2 YYNGEE. J gave up 5 bases and V 0 bases, and 8 bases lay outside the gene matches.